These 8 T cell receptor beta chains share one sample of origin, sequenced in a study of blood T cells in healthy people across ages. A second PCR of roughly 7 to 11 cycles used a sample-barcoded 5' primer and a J-beta primer mix. TCRdb redid the calling of the 5' RACE reads with MiXCR, one entry per CDR3 protein. The top ten hold over 35% of the sample, which has hundreds of thousands of distinct CDR3 sequences, roughly three fifths seen once. Source material: blood. These receptors originate from a man in his sixties in good health.

This clonotype turned up a few times. The junction departs from germline at one end; a sequencing error may be responsible. This rearrangement joins TRBV3-1 to TRBJ2-1; TRBD2 agrees at 7 bases. Germline assignment: CDR1 LGHDT and CDR2 YNNKEL (reference sequence). The CDR3 totals 15 residues. The DNA for the CDR3 is TGTGCCAGCAGCCGAGCTAGCGGTTACTACTATGAGCAGTTCTTC. Its translation is CASSRASGYYYEQFF.

This clonotype was picked up one time. The genes are TRBV6-2 or TRBV6-3 and TRBJ1-1; 12 bases agree with TRBD1. Per germline, CDR1 MNHEY and CDR2 SVGEGT. The CDR3 runs to 15 residues. The trim removed 5 bases at V and 7 bases at J, leaving 8 bases unmatched. As DNA, the CDR3 is TGTGCCAGCAGTGCCCGGGACAGGGGGCGTTGTGAAGCTTTCTTT. Translated: CASSARDRGRCEAFF.

The chain recombines TRBV11-2 with TRBJ1-2; D unclear. Trimming stripped 4 bases from V and 2 bases from J, with 5 bases between. Germline V CDR1 and CDR2: SGHAT, FQNNGV. The CDR3 sequence is 12 residues long. The CDR3 DNA sequence: TGTGCCAGCAGCTCCCGGAACTATGGCTACACCTTC. Protein: CASSSRNYGYTF.

The table lists this clonotype with a count of one. The chain has TRBV10-3 and TRBJ2-1, with TRBD2 matching over 11 bases. CDR1 and CDR2 (germline): ENHRY, SYGVKD. This CDR3 is built from 14 residues. The junction had 3 bases not matched to a gene; V was cut back by 6 bases and J by 5 bases. CDR3 residues: CAISRLAGNNEQFF. CDR3 nucleotides: TGTGCCATCAGCCGACTAGCGGGGAACAATGAGCAGTTCTTC.

This chain connects TRBV20-1 to TRBJ2-3; D unclear. Germline loops: CDR1 DFQATT, CDR2 SNEGSKA (reference sequence). This CDR3 spans 16 amino acids. The ends were cut back, 0 bases at V and 1 base at J, with 14 bases in the middle. The CDR3 spells CSARDWATGGTDTQYF. CDR3 DNA: TGCAGTGCTAGAGATTGGGCGACTGGTGGCACAGATACGCAGTATTTT.

This rearrangement joins TRBV7-2 to TRBJ1-2, with a possible D match to TRBD1 (6 bases). Germline CDR1 and CDR2: SGHTA and FQGNSA. V lost 2 bases and J lost 6, with 13 bases in between. This CDR3 is 14 amino acids long. For the CDR3, the DNA is TGTGCCAGCAGCTTACTCGGCTCAGGGGATGGCTACACCTTC. Protein: CASSLLGSGDGYTF. Looking up the rest from reference TRBV7-2 and TRBJ1-2 gives the full variable domain: GAGVSQSPSNKVTEKGKDVELRCDPISGHTALYWYRQSLGQGLEFLIYFQGNSAPDKSGLPSDRFSAERTGGSVSTLTIQRTQQEDSAVYLCASSLLGSGDGYTFGSGTRLTVV.

The chain combines TRBV20-1 with TRBJ2-3, with no clear D. The V end lost 6 bases, the J end lost 0 bases, and 7 bases lay between the germline ends. This CDR3 has 12 residues. Looked up from germline, CDR1 is DFQATT and CDR2 is SNEGSKA (reference sequence). The CDR3 here is CSAPQSTDTQYF. CDR3 DNA: TGCAGTGCCCCCCAAAGCACAGATACGCAGTATTTT.

This clonotype was seen a handful of times. CDR3 in DNA: TGTGCCAGCAGCCCAACGGGGAGGATTAATGAAAAACTGTTTTTT. Its translation: CASSPTGRINEKLFF. This rearrangement joins TRBV7-2 to TRBJ1-4; D unresolved. V lost 5 bases to trimming and J lost 4 bases, with 14 bases between them. This CDR3 is built from 15 residues. Germline CDR1 SGHTA, CDR2 FQGNSA.